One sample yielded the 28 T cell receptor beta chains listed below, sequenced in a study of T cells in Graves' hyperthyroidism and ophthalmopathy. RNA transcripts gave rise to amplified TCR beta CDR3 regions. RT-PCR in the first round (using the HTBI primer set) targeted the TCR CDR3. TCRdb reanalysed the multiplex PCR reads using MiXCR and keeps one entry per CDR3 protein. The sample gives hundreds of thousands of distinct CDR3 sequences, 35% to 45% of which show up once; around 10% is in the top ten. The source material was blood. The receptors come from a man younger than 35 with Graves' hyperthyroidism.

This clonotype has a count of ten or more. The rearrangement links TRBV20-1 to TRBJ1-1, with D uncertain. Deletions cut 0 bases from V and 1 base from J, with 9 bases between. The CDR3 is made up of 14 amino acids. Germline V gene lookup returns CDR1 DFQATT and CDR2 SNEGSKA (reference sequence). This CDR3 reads CSARDLQTNTEAFF. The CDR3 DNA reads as TGCAGTGCTAGAGATCTACAGACGAACACTGAAGCTTTCTTT.

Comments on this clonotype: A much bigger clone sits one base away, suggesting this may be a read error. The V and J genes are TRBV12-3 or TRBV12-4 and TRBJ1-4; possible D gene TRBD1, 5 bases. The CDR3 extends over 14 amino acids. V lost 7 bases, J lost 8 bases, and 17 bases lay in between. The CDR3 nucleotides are TGTGCCAGCACCCCGGACACCTGGGGGGAAAAACTGTTTTTT. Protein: CASTPDTWGEKLFF.

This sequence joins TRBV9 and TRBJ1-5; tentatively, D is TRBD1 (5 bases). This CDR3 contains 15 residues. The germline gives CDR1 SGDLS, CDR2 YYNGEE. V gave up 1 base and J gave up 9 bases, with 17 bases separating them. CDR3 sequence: CASSVFGDFSSPQHF. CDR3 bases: TGTGCCAGCAGCGTATTCGGGGACTTTTCTTCGCCCCAGCATTTT.

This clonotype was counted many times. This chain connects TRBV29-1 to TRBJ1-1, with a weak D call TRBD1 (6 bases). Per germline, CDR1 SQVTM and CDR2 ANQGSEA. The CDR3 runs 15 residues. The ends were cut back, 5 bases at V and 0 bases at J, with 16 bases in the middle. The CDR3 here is CSVRDWGAMNTEAFF. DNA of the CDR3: TGCAGCGTTCGGGACTGGGGGGCTATGAACACTGAAGCTTTCTTT.

CDR3 nucleotide sequence: TGTGCCAGCAGCTTGGAACGTCAGGCCTATAATTCACCCCTCCACTTT. The encoded protein is CASSLERQAYNSPLHF. The chain couples TRBV2 to TRBJ1-6, with D unresolved. Germline V gene lookup returns CDR1 SNHLY and CDR2 FYNNEI. V shed 6 bases and J shed 2 bases, with 14 bases lying between them. CDR3 length equals 16 residues.

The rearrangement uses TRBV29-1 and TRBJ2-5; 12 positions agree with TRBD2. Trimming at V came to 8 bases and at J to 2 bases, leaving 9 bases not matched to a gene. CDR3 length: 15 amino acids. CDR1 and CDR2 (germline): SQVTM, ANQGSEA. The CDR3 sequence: CSLTLAGGLQETQYF. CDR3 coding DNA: TGCAGCTTAACCCTAGCGGGAGGGTTACAAGAGACCCAGTACTTC.

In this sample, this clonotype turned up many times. CDR3 protein: CASSETGGGYTF. The CDR3 coding sequence is TGCGCCAGCAGTGAGACAGGGGGCGGCTACACCTTC. The rearrangement uses TRBV10-2 and TRBJ1-2, with 9 bases identical to TRBD1. This CDR3 contains 12 residues. Trimming at V came to 2 bases and at J to 8 bases, leaving 0 bases not matched to a gene. Germline V lookup: CDR1 WSHSY, CDR2 SAAADI.

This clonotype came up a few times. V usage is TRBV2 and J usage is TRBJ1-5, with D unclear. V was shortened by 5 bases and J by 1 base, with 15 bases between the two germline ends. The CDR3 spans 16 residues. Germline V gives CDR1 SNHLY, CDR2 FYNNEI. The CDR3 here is CASSPGRKGSNQPQHF. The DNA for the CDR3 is TGTGCCAGCAGTCCCGGGAGGAAGGGCAGCAATCAGCCCCAGCATTTT.

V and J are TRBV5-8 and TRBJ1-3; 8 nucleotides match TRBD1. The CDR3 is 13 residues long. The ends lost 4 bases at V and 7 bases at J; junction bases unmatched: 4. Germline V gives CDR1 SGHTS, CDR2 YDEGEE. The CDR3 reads CASSQTGANTIYF. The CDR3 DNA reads TGTGCCAGCAGCCAGACAGGGGCGAACACCATATATTTT. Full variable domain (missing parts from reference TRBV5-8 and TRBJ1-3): EAGVTQSPTHLIKTRGQQATLRCSPISGHTSVYWYQQALGLGLQFLLWYDEGEERNRGNFPPRFSGRQFPNYSSELNVNALELEDSALYLCASSQTGANTIYFGEGSWLTVV.

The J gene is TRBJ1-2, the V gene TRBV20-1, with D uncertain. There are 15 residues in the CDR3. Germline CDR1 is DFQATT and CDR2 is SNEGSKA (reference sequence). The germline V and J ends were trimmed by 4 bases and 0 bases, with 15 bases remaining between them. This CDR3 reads CSAIRPGVTNYGYTF. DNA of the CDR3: TGCAGTGCTATTCGCCCGGGAGTCACTAACTATGGCTACACCTTC.

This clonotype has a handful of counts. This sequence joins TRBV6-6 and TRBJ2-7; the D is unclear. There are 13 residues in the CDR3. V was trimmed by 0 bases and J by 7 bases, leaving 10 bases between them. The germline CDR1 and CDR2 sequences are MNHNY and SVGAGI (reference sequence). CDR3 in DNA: TGTGCCAGCAGTTACTCGAAGCCTTGGGAGCAGTACTTC. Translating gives CASSYSKPWEQYF.

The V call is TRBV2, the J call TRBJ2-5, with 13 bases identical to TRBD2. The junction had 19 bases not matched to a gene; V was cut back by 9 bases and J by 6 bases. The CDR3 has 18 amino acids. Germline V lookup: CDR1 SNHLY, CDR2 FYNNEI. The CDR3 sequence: CASIGTSGDHKRQKTQYF. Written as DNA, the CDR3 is TGTGCCAGTATCGGGACTAGCGGGGACCATAAACGCCAGAAGACCCAGTACTTC.

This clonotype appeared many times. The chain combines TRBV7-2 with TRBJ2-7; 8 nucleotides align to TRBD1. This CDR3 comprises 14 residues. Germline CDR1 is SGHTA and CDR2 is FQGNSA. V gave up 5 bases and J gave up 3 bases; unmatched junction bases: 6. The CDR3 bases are TGTGCCAGCAGCACGGGACAGGCCCTCTACGAGCAGTACTTC. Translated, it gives CASSTGQALYEQYF.

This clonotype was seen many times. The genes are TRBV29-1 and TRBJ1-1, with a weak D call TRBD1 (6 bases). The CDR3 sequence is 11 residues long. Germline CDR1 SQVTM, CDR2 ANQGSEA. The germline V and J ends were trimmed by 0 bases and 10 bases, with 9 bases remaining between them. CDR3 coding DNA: TGCAGCGTTGAAGACGGCAGGGGAGCTTTCTTT. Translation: CSVEDGRGAFF.

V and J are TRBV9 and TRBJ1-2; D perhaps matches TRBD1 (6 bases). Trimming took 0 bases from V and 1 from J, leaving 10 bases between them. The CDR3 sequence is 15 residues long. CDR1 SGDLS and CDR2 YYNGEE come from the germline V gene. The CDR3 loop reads CASSVEAGDNYGYTF. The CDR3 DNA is TGTGCCAGCAGCGTAGAAGCAGGGGATAACTATGGCTACACCTTC. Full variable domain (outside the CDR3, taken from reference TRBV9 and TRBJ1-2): DSGVTQTPKHLITATGQRVTLRCSPRSGDLSVYWYQQSLDQGLQFLIQYYNGEERAKGNILERFSAQQFPDLHSELNLSSLELGDSALYFCASSVEAGDNYGYTFGSGTRLTVV.

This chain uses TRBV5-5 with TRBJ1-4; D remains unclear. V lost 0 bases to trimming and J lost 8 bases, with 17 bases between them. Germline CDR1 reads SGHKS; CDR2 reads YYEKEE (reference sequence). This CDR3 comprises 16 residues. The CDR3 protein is CASSLGSRVMREKLFF. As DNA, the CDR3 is TGTGCCAGCAGCTTGGGAAGTAGGGTCATGCGAGAAAAACTGTTTTTT.

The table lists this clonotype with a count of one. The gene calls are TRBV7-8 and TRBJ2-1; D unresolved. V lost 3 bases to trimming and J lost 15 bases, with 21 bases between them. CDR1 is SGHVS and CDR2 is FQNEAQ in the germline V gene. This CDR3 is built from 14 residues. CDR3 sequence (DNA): TGTGCCAGCAGCTTGGACCTATCGACGAGCCTGGGGTTCTTC. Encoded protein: CASSLDLSTSLGFF.

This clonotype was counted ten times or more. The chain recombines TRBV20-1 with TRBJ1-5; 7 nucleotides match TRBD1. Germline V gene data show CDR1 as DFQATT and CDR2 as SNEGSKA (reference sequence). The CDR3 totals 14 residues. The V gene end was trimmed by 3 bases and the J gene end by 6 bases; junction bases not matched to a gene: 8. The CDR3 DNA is TGCAGTGCTAGTGTAGGGGGCGCGAGTCAGCCCCAGCATTTT. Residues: CSASVGGASQPQHF.

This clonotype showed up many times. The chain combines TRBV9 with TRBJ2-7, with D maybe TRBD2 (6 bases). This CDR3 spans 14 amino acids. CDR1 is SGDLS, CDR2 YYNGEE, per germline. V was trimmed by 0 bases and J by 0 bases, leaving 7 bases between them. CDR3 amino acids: CASSVVGSSYEQYF. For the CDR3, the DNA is TGTGCCAGCAGCGTAGTCGGGAGCTCCTACGAGCAGTACTTC.

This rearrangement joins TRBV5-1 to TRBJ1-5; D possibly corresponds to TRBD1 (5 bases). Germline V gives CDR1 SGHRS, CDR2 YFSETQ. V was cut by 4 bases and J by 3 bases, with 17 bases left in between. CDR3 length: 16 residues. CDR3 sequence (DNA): TGCGCCAGCAGCCCCACCGGTCAGGGAACCAATCAGCCCCAGCATTTT. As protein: CASSPTGQGTNQPQHF.

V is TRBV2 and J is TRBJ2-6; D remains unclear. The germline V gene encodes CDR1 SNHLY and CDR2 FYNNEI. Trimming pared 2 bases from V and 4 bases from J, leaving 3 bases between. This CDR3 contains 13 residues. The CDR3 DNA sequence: TGTGCCAGCAGTGAAAAGGGGGCCAACGTCCTGACTTTC. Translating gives CASSEKGANVLTF. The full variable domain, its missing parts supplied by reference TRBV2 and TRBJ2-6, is EPEVTQTPSHQVTQMGQEVILRCVPISNHLYFYWYRQILGQKVEFLVSFYNNEISEKSEIFDDQFSVERPDGSNFTLKIRSTKLEDSAMYFCASSEKGANVLTFGAGSRLTVL.

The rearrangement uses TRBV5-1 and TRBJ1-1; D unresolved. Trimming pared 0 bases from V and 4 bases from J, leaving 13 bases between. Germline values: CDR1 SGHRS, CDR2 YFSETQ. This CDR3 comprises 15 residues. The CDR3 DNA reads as TGCGCCAGCAGCTTGGTCGGAGACTTAGGCACTGAAGCTTTCTTT. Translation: CASSLVGDLGTEAFF.

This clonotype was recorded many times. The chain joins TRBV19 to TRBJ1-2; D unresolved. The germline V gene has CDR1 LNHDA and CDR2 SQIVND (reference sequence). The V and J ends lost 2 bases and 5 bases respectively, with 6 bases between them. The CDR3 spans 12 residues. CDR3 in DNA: TGTGCCAGTAGTATACGGCAGTATGGCTACACCTTC. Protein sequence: CASSIRQYGYTF.

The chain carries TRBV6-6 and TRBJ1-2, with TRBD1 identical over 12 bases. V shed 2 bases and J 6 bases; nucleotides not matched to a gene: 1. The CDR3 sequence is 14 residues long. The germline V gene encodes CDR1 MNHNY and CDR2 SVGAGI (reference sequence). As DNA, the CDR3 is TGTGCCAGCAGTTACGGGACAGGGGGCCATGGCTACACCTTC. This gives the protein CASSYGTGGHGYTF.

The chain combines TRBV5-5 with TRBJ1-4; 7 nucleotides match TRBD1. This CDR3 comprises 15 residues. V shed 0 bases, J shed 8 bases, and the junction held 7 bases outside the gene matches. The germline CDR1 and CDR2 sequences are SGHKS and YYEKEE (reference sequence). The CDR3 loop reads CASSLATDRREKLFF. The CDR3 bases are TGTGCCAGCAGCTTGGCGACGGACAGGCGCGAAAAACTGTTTTTT.

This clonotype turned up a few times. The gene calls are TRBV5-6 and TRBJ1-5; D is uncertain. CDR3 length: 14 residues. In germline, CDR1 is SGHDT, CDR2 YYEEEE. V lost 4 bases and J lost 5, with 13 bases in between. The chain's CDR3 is CASSRGSSYQPQHF. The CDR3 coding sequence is TGTGCCAGCAGCCGAGGGAGTTCCTATCAGCCCCAGCATTTT.

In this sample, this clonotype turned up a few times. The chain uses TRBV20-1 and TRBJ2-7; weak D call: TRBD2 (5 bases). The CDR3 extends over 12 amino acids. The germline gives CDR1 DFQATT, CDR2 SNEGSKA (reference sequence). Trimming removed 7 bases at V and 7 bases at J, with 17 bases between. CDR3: CSGSGIRREQYF. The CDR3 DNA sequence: TGCAGTGGTTCTGGGATAAGGAGGGAGCAGTACTTC.

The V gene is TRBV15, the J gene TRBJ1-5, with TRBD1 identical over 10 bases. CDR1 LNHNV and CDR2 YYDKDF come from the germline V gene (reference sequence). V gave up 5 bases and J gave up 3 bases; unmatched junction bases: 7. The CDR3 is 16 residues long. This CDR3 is CATSVPGTGDNQPQHF. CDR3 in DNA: TGTGCCACCAGCGTACCCGGGACAGGGGACAATCAGCCCCAGCATTTT.